Detailed here is one TCR beta chain. The antigen remains undetermined. These data come from a study of shared clonotypes between healthy human individuals. The study's findings and limits: Since donors were few, the genetic and exposure-history diversity represented was limited.

Here immunoSEQ multiplex PCR was the method, and the copy in TCRdb shows in-frame clones only, minus some. The sample lists 550,000 to 750,000 clones, 95% to 96% occurring once. As defined, naive CD8 cells were CD45RO-negative and positively selected for CCR7, with terminally differentiated effector memory CD45RA+ cells excluded. The CDR3 loop spans 13 amino acids. Trimming shortened V by 7 bases and J by 4 bases, and 14 bases separated the two germline ends. From germline, CDR1 is SEHNR and CDR2 FQNEAQ (reference sequence). Sequenced sample: naive CD8+ T cells sorted from blood. The TCR originated in a woman aged 30 to 39 in good health. The V and J genes are TRBV7-9 and TRBJ2-7; no clear D gene. CDR3 protein: CASILDGEYEQYF. CDR3 DNA sequence: TGTGCCAGCATCCTCGACGGCGAATACGAGCAGTACTTC.